The TCR beta chain under discussion was sequenced for a study of tumor-infiltrating lymphocytes in primary liver carcinoma (dated by TCRdb to about 2017). Regarding the study in general: Between November 2015 and early 2016, a few patients in China with histopathologically diagnosed primary liver carcinoma had their tumors surgically resected. The five patients, three men and two women aged 30 to 69 years, had hepatocellular carcinoma (four) or combined HCC and intrahepatic cholangiocarcinoma (one). The five patients had tumors staged T1-T3 N0M0, with maximum diameters ranging from roughly 4 to 10 cm. Each sample produced roughly 3.5 to 7.13 million productive TCRbeta reads, and read depth showed no significant difference between tissue types. TCRbeta repertoire sequencing, expression microarrays and whole-exome sequencing were combined in the study across five regions of each liver tumor, with adjacent normal tissue and blood also included. TCRbeta repertoire sequencing covered 35 specimens from 5 patients: 25 tumor regions, 5 adjacent noncancerous liver tissues and 5 peripheral blood samples. Technical replicate repertoires showed high reproducibility, with mean shared-clone rates roughly 0.88 and correlation coefficients above 0.98.

V and J lose 4 bases and 6 bases, and a span of 15 bases separates them. Reading the germline V gene gives CDR1 SGHTA and CDR2 FQGTGA. CDR3 length: 15 amino acids, cysteine to phenylalanine. Of all the DNA, just the CDR3 is kept, 45 bases in frame from base 1. Results the study describes overall, beyond this receptor: Repertoire overlap was higher between tumor regions (mean around 35%) than tumor-adjacent (around 17%) or tumor-blood (approximately 15%) pairs, consistent with antigen-driven expansion. Only the TCR beta chain was sequenced, so true repertoire diversity is likely underestimated because unpaired alpha chains were not captured. The top 250 clones accounted for a significantly greater share of the repertoire in tumors than in blood (p = 0.039). Because the samples were bulk and unsorted, CD4+ and CD8+ T cell repertoires could not be compared. Only 4 or 5 patients were included in the study, and the authors note that the findings should be validated in a larger study.

Turning to this clonotype: Its target antigen remains unknown. The input lacks base qualities; no much larger clone sits a single base away.

Blood RNA was extracted from unsorted whole blood with TRIzol reagent; germline DNA came from the DNeasy Blood & Tissue kit. At the time of sampling, the patients had chronic HBV infection and had not received any treatment. Before surgery, about 4 milliliters of peripheral blood were collected into K2EDTA tubes. Starting from about 500 ng total RNA, TCRbeta-specific cDNA was produced by reverse transcription with a constant-region primer and ProtoScript II reverse transcriptase. Three nested multiplex PCR rounds, following a slightly modified ARM-PCR procedure, were used to build the TCRbeta libraries. Multiplex TRBV1-TRBV30 forward primers and a Cbeta reverse primer were used in the first two PCR rounds, each of which was run for around 10 cycles. Sample barcodes and Illumina adapters were added in a final 25-cycle PCR with Deep VentR polymerase. Before sequencing, amplicons between 200 and 500 bp were purified from gel using a QIAquick gel extraction kit. An Illumina HiSeq 2500 was used to sequence the TCRbeta amplicons, generating 250-bp paired-end reads. On the study's bioinformatics: Reads were quality-trimmed with Trimmomatic v0.33, and paired reads were merged with FLASH v1.2.11 to recover full CDR3 sequences. MiGEC v1.2.1b assigned V, D and J germline segments to the rearranged TCRbeta sequences. Clonotype statistics, along with Shannon-Wiener diversity indices, were calculated using VDJtools v1.0.0. To cut down on sampling bias, every analysis after diversity analysis relied on just the 250 most abundant clonotypes from each sample. TCRdb applied fastp at Q25 and MiXCR to the public reads, then kept only in-frame beta chains. For every CDR3 protein sequence, its rows merge into one entry that carries the most common genes and DNA. These V and J calls originate from TCRdb's pipeline instead of the authors' own analysis. The sample includes hundreds of thousands of distinct CDR3 sequences, with about 50% observed a single time. About 18% of the sample lies in the top ten.

The rearranged chain carries TRBV7-3 and TRBJ2-2, with TRBD2 as a weak D call on 6 bases. Source material: peripheral blood. The receptor was isolated from a woman aged 30 to 39 with primary liver carcinoma and hepatitis B virus infection. The CDR3 sequence is CASSSIHQRAGELFF. The sequence in DNA is TGTGCCAGCAGCTCTATCCATCAGCGGGCCGGGGAGCTGTTTTTT.